This T cell receptor (beta chain) stems from a study of blood T cell repertoires in COVID-19. TCRdb's table, derived via immunoSEQ multiplex PCR, lists solely in-frame clones and lacks some. The sample yields about 190,000 clones, roughly 84% seen once. V was clipped by 3 bases and J by 7 bases; unmatched bases: 7. CDR3 length: 14 residues. Looked up from germline, CDR1 is MNHEY and CDR2 is SMNVEV (reference sequence). The sample taken for sequencing was PBMCs or T cells enriched from blood (not recorded which). The clonotype was recovered from a woman in her 30s who had been exposed to COVID-19. This chain links TRBV27 with TRBJ2-5; 8 bases are a match to TRBD2. Written as DNA, the CDR3 is TGTGCCAGCAGTTTCCCGGGACTAGGGGGGACCCAGTACTTC. Translation gives CASSFPGLGGTQYF.